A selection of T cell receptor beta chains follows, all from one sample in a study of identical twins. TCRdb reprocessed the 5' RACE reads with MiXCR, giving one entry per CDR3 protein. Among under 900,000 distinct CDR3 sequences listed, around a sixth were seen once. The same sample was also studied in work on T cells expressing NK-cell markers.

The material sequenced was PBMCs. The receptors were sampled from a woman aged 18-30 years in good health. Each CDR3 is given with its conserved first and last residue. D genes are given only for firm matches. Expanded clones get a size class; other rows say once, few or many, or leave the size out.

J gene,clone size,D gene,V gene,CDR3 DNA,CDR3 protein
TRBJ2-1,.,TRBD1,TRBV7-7,TGTGCTAGCAGCTTCGACAGGGTCGGCGACAATGAGCAGTTCTTC,CASSFDRVGDNEQFF
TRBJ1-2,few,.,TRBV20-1,TGCAGTGCTAGTCCACAGAGGGGGAGCCATGGCTACACCTTC,CSASPQRGSHGYTF
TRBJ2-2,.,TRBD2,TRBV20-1,TGCAGTGCTAGAGCGGCTAGCGGGAGTTTTAGCACCGGGGAGCTGTTTTTT,CSARAASGSFSTGELFF
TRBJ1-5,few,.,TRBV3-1,TGTGCCAGCAGCCAAAATGCAGGCAATCAGCCCCAGCATTTT,CASSQNAGNQPQHF
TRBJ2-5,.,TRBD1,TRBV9,TGTGCCAGCAGCGGAAGAACAACAGGACAGGCGGGTGCGACCCAGTACTTC,CASSGRTTGQAGATQYF
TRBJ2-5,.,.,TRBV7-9,TGTGCCAGCAGCTTACTGACGGAACAAGAGACCCAGTACTTC,CASSLLTEQETQYF
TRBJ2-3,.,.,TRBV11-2,TGTGCCAGCAGCTTAGTAAGTTTGCGCACAGATACGCAGTATTTT,CASSLVSLRTDTQYF
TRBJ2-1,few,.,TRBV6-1,TGTGCCAGCAGGTCAGGGCTCGGAGCCTACAATGAGCAGTTCTTC,CASRSGLGAYNEQFF
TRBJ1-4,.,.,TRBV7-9,TGTGCCAGCAGCCCCAATTCAGCGGAAAAACTGTTTTTT,CASSPNSAEKLFF
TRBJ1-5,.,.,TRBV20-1,TGCAGTGCTAGAGACCCTGGTCAGCCCCAGCATTTT,CSARDPGQPQHF
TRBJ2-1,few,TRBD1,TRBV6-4,TGTGCCAGCAGTCCGGACAGGGGGAGAATCAATGAGCAGTTCTTC,CASSPDRGRINEQFF
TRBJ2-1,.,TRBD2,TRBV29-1,TGCAGCGTTGAATTACTAGCGGGAGCGCGAGAGCAGTTCTTC,CSVELLAGAREQFF
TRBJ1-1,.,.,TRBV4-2,TGTGCCAGCAGCCAACCAAGTGGGGGGAACACTGAAGCTTTCTTT,CASSQPSGGNTEAFF
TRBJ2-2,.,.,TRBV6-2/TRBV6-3,TGTGCCAGTCAAGGGGACGCGAACACCGGGGAGCTGTTTTTT,CASQGDANTGELFF
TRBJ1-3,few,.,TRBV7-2,TGTGCCAGCAGCTGGACAAGCTCTGGAAACACCATATATTTT,CASSWTSSGNTIYF
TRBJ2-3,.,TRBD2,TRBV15,TGTGCCACCAGCAGAGCTTCCCTAGCGGGCACAGATACGCAGTATTTT,CATSRASLAGTDTQYF
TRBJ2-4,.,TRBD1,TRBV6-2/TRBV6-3,TGTGCCAGCAGTTACACACTCCGACAGGGGCCAGGCAAAAACATTCAGTACTTC,CASSYTLRQGPGKNIQYF
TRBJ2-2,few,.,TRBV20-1,TGCAGTGCTAGGGGAACGGGACTTGACACCGGGGAGCTGTTTTTT,CSARGTGLDTGELFF
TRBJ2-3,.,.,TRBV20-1,TGCAGTGCTACCAACCCCGGGGTTGATACGCAGTATTTT,CSATNPGVDTQYF
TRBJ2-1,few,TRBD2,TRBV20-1,TGCAGTGCCGTCCCGGGACTAGCTTCCAATGAGCAGTTCTTC,CSAVPGLASNEQFF
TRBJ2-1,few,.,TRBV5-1,TGCGCCAGCAGCTTGGTTACCGGGAGCAAGAATGAGCAGTTCTTC,CASSLVTGSKNEQFF
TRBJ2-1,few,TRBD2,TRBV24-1,TGTGCCACCAGTGATAGCGGGGGGGGAACTCACAATGAGCAGTTCTTC,CATSDSGGGTHNEQFF
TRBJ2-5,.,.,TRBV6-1,TGTGCCAGCCGAACGTTCGGACCAGAGGCAGAGACCCAGTACTTC,CASRTFGPEAETQYF
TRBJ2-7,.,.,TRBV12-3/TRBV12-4,TGTGCCAGCAGTGGCCGTCCGTGGGACGAGCAGTACTTC,CASSGRPWDEQYF
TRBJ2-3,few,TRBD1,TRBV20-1,TGCAGTGCTAGATCCCTGCAGGGGGCGAAAGATACGCAGTATTTT,CSARSLQGAKDTQYF
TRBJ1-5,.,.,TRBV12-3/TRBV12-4,TGTGCCAGCAGTTCAACAGGGAAGCGTCAGCCCCAGCATTTT,CASSSTGKRQPQHF
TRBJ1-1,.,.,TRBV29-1,TGCAGCTCCGCTGCGGGGCCCAACACTGAAGCTTTCTTT,CSSAAGPNTEAFF
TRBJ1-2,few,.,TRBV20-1,TGCAGTGCTAGACTCGCAGGGGCCCATGGCTACACCTTC,CSARLAGAHGYTF
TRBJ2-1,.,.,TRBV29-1,TGCAGCGTTGAAGAGGCCTACAATGAGCAGTTCTTC,CSVEEAYNEQFF
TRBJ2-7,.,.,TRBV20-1,TGCAGTGCTAGAGGAGTTAGCGGACCCTACGAGCAGTACTTC,CSARGVSGPYEQYF
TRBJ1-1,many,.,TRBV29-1,TGCAGCGTGTCTCAGAACACTGAAGCTTTCTTT,CSVSQNTEAFF
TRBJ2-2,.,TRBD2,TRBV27,TGTGCCAGCAGTTTACTAGCGGGTCCGAACACCGGGGAGCTGTTTTTT,CASSLLAGPNTGELFF
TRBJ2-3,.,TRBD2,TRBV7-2,TGTGCCAGCAGCATATTCGGACTAGCGGGGGAAGATACGCAGTATTTT,CASSIFGLAGEDTQYF
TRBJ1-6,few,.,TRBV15,TGTGCCACCAGCAGAGATGGGGCACCCCTCCACTTT,CATSRDGAPLHF
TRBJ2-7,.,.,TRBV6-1,TGTGCCAGCAGACGCGATTGGGGTCCGGACGAGCAGTACTTC,CASRRDWGPDEQYF
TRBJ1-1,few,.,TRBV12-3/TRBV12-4,TGTGCCAGCGGGGGGCGGGGGAACACTGAAGCTTTCTTT,CASGGRGNTEAFF
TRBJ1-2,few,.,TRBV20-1,TGCAGTGCGAACAGTGCTAACTATGGCTACACCTTC,CSANSANYGYTF
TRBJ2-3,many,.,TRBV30,TGTGCCTGGGAGACGGGGACAGATACGCAGTATTTT,CAWETGTDTQYF
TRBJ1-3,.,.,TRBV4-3,TGCGCCAGCAGCCAACCCTCCCAAGGGCGAACGGGAAACACCATATATTTT,CASSQPSQGRTGNTIYF
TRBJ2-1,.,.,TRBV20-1,TGTAGTGTTAGTCTTATTTCGGGTCCGATCAATGAGCAGTTCTTC,CSVSLISGPINEQFF
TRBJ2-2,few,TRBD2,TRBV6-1,TGTGCCAGCAGTGCTAGCGGGAGTTTCGCCGGGGAGCTGTTTTTT,CASSASGSFAGELFF
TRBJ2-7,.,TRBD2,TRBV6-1,TGTGCCAGCAGTCCAGCGGGAACCCGAGTCAGCCACGAGCAGTACTTC,CASSPAGTRVSHEQYF
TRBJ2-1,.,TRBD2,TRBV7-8,TGTGACAGCAGCTTTGATTCCGGACTAGAGATTTACAATGAGAAGTTCTTC,CDSSFDSGLEIYNEKFF
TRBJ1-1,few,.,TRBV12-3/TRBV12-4,TGTGCCAGCACCTTACCCAACAAGAACACTGAAGCTTTCTTT,CASTLPNKNTEAFF
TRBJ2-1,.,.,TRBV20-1,TGCAGTGCTGCTCCGTTCGGAGCGAAGACCTACAATGAGCAGTTCTTC,CSAAPFGAKTYNEQFF
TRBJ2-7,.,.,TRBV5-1,TGCGCCAGCAGCTTGACAGGGCTCTCCTACGAGCAGTACTTC,CASSLTGLSYEQYF
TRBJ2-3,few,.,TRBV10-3,TGTGCCACGGCCGGGACCGGGGGCGATACGCAGTATTTT,CATAGTGGDTQYF
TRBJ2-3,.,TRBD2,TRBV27,TGTGCCAGCAGTTTTGCGGGAGGGCTCGAAGATACGCAGTATTTT,CASSFAGGLEDTQYF
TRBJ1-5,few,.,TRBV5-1,TGCGCCAGCAGCTTAAATACCGAACAGCCCCAGCATTTT,CASSLNTEQPQHF
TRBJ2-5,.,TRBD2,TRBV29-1,TGCAGCGCCGATCGGGGAGGGGAGACCCAGTACTTC,CSADRGGETQYF
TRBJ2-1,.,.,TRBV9,TGTGCCAGCAGCGTAGACCCCCGCGAGCAGTTCTTC,CASSVDPREQFF
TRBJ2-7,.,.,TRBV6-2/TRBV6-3,TGTGCCAGCAGTTACGTGGGACGAGCCCTCTACGAGCAGTACTTC,CASSYVGRALYEQYF